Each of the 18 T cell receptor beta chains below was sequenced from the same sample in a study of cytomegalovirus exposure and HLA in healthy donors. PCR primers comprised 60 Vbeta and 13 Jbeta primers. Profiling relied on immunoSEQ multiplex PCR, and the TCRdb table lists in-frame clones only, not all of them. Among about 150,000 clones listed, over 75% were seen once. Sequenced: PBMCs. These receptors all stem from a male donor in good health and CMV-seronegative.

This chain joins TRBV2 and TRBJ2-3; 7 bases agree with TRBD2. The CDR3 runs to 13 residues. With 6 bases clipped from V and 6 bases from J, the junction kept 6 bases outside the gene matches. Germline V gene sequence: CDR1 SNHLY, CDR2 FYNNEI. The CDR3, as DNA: TGTGCCAGCAGCATAGCGGGCGGTGATACGCAGTATTTT. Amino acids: CASSIAGGDTQYF.

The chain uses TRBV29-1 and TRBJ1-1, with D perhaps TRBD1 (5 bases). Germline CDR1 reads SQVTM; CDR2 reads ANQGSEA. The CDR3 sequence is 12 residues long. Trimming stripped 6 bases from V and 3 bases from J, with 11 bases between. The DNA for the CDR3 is TGCAGCGTGGGGTGGGGGGACACTGAAGCTTTCTTT. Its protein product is CSVGWGDTEAFF. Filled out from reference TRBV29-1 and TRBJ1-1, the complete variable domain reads SAVISQKPSRDICQRGTSLTIQCQVDSQVTMMFWYRQQPGQSLTLIATANQGSEATYESGFVIDKFPISRPNLTFSTLTVSNMSPEDSSIYLCSVGWGDTEAFFGQGTRLTVV.

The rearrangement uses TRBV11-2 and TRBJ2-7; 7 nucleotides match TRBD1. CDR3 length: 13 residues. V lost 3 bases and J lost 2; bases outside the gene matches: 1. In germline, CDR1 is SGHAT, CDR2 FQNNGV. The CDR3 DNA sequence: TGTGCCAGCAGCTTCACAGGGGCCTACGAGCAGTACTTC. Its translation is CASSFTGAYEQYF.

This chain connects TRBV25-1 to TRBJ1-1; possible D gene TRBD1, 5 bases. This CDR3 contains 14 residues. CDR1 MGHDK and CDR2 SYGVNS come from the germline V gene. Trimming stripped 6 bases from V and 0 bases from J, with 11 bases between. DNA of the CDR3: TGTGCCAGCAGCGATCCGACAGTGAACACTGAAGCTTTCTTT. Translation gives CASSDPTVNTEAFF.

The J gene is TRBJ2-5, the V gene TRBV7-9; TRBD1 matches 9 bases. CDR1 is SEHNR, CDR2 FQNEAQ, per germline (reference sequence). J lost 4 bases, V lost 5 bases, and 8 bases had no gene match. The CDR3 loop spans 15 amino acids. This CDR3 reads CASSTRDREIETQYF. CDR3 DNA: TGTGCCAGCAGCACCCGGGACAGGGAGATAGAGACCCAGTACTTC.

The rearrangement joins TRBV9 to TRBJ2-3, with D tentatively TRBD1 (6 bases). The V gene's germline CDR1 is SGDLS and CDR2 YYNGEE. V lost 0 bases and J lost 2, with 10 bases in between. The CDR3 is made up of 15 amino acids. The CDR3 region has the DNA TGTGCCAGCAGCGTAGGGGCAGGGGACACAGATACGCAGTATTTT. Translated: CASSVGAGDTDTQYF.

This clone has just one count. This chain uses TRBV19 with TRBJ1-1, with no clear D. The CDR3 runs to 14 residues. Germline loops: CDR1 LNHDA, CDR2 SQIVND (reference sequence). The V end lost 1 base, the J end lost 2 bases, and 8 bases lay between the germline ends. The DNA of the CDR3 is TGTGCCAGTAGTATAGCGGCGGATAACACTGAAGCTTTCTTT. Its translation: CASSIAADNTEAFF.

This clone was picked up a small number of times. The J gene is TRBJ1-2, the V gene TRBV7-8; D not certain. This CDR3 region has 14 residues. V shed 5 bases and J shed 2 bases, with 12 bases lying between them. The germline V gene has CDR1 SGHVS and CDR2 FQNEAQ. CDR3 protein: CASSPLGSNYGYTF. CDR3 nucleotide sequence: TGTGCCAGCAGCCCCCTCGGGTCCAACTATGGCTACACCTTC.

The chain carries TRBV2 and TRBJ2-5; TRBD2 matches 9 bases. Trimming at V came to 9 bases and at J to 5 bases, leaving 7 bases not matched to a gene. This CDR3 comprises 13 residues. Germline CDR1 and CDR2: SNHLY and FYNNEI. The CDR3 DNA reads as TGTGCCAGGCGGGGGGGTGTCGTGGAGACCCAGTACTTC. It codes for CARRGGVVETQYF.

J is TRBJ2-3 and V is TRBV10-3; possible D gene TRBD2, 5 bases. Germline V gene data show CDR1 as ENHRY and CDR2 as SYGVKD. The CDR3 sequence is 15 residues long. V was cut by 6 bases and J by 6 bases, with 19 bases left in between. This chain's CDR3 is CAIRPAGVSLDTQYF. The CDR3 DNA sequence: TGTGCCATCAGGCCCGCCGGGGTAAGTCTGGATACGCAGTATTTT.

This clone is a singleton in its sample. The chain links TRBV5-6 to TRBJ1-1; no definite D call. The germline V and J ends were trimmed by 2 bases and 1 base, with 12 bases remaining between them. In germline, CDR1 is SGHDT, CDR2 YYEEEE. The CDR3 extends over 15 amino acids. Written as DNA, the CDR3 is TGTGCCAGCAGCTTTAATATAGTTGAGAACACTGAAGCTTTCTTT. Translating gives CASSFNIVENTEAFF.

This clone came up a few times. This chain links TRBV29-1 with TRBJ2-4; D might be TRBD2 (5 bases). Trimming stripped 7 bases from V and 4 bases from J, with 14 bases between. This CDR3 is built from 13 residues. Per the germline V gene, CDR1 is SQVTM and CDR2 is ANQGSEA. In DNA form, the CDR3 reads TGCAGCGCTTCCCCGGGAATTAAAAACATTCAGTACTTC. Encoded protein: CSASPGIKNIQYF.

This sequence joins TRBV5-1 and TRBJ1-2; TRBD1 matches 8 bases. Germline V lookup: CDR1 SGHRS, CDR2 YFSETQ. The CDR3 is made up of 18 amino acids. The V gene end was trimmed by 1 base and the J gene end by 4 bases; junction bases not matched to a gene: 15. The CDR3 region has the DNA TGCGCCAGCAGCTTGTTTCTGCCAGGGGGCTTGCCGACCTATGGCTACACCTTC. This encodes CASSLFLPGGLPTYGYTF.

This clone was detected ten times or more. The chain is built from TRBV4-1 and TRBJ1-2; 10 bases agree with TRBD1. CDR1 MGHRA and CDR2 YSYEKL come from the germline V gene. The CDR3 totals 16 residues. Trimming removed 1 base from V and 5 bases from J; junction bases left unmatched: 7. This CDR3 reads CASSQVRTGGSYGYTF. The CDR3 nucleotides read TGCGCCAGCAGCCAAGTTCGGACAGGGGGGAGTTATGGCTACACCTTC.

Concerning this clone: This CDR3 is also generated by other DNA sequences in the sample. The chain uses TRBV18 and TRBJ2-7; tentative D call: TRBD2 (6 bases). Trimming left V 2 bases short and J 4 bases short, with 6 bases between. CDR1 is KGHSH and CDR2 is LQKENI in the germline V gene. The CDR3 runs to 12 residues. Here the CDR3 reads CASSPGGYEQYF. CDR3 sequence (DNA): TGTGCCAGCTCACCAGGGGGGTACGAGCAGTACTTC.

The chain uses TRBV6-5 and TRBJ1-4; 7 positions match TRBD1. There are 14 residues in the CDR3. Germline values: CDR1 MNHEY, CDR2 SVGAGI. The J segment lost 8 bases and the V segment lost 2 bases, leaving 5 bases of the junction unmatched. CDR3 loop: CASSYDRVYEKLFF. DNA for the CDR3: TGTGCCAGCAGTTACGACAGGGTATACGAAAAACTGTTTTTT.

CDR3 nucleotides: TGTGCCAGCGGGAAAAACTCGGGATCCTACAATGAGCAGTTCTTC. It yields the protein CASGKNSGSYNEQFF. The chain employs TRBV6-5 and TRBJ2-1; D perhaps matches TRBD2 (5 bases). CDR1 is MNHEY and CDR2 is SVGAGI in the germline V gene. Deletions cut 8 bases from V and 1 base from J, with 15 bases between. There are 15 residues in the CDR3.

CDR3 sequence reads: CASSWDRGYQPQHF. The CDR3 DNA is TGTGCCAGCAGTTGGGACAGGGGTTATCAGCCCCAGCATTTT. The chain uses TRBV2 and TRBJ1-5; TRBD1 matches at 10 bases. The CDR3 spans 14 residues. The V gene's germline CDR1 is SNHLY and CDR2 FYNNEI. After removal of 5 bases from V and 5 bases from J, the junction contained 3 bases not matched to a gene.